The rows below give T cell receptor beta chains drawn from one sample of a study of a mutant IDH1 vaccine in newly diagnosed glioma. Profiling relied on immunoSEQ multiplex PCR, and the TCRdb table lists in-frame clones only, not all of them. Of about 30,000 clones in the sample, approximately 80% were seen once. Antigen specificity for these receptors is unknown. Sequences were derived from PBMCs, sampled from a glioma patient whose treatment included an IDH1 peptide vaccine. Receptors were obtained from a woman aged 40 to 55 with glioma. CDR3s include the opening cysteine and the closing phenylalanine or tryptophan. The D gene is left open where the match is weak. Part of the rows lack a size; the others show once, few, many or a class for expanded clones.

CDR3nt | CDR3aa | j_gene | abundance | v_gene | d_gene
TGTGCTAGTGGTCCTCCGGGACACCTCGCCCGGGACACCATATATTTT | CASGPPGHLARDTIYF | TRBJ1-3 | . | TRBV12-5 | .
TGTGCCCTGGGAGTGACTGAAGCTTTCTTT | CALGVTEAFF | TRBJ1-1 | few | TRBV2 | .
TGCGCCAGCAGCAAGGGGAACGAAAACGGGGAGCTGTTTTTT | CASSKGNENGELFF | TRBJ2-2 | few | TRBV5-1 | .
TGTGCCTGGAGTGTTACGGGGGGCCAGGGGCCACCCCTCCACTTT | CAWSVTGGQGPPLHF | TRBJ1-6 | once | TRBV30 | .
TGTGCCAGCAGCCCGGACAGGGTGTACCATGGCTACACCTTC | CASSPDRVYHGYTF | TRBJ1-2 | . | TRBV14 | TRBD1
TGTGCCTGGGGGTTCTCCGGGGAGCTGTTTTTT | CAWGFSGELFF | TRBJ2-2 | . | TRBV30 | .
TGTGCCAGCAGCGTAGGAGGGGGCGCGGGGACTGAAGCTTTCTTT | CASSVGGGAGTEAFF | TRBJ1-1 | . | TRBV9 | TRBD1
TGTGCCAGCAGCGTAGAAGTGAACTACCAGTACCAAGAGACCCAGTACTTC | CASSVEVNYQYQETQYF | TRBJ2-5 | . | TRBV9 | .
TGCGCCAGCAGCCAAGAACCGGATGCGCTCCACAATGAGCAGTTCTTC | CASSQEPDALHNEQFF | TRBJ2-1 | . | TRBV4-1 | .
TGTGCCAGCAGCACGGACGGGGACCCTGGCTACACCTTC | CASSTDGDPGYTF | TRBJ1-2 | . | TRBV9 | .
TGTGCCAGCAGCCCCAGACAGGGGCCCTCTGGGGCCAACGTCCTGACTTTC | CASSPRQGPSGANVLTF | TRBJ2-6 | . | TRBV9 | TRBD1
TGTGCCAGCAGCTTAGAGTGGTCACCCACAGATACGCAGTATTTT | CASSLEWSPTDTQYF | TRBJ2-3 | . | TRBV7-8 | .
TGCGCCAGCAGCTCATATCCCGGGTCTGTTGAAGCTTTCTTT | CASSSYPGSVEAFF | TRBJ1-1 | . | TRBV5-1 | .
TGTGCCAGCAGTTCCGGACCGGTGGGGAACACTGAAGCTTTCTTT | CASSSGPVGNTEAFF | TRBJ1-1 | . | TRBV28 | .
TGTGCCAGCACATGGGACAGGGTGGATGGCTACACCTTC | CASTWDRVDGYTF | TRBJ1-2 | few | TRBV13 | TRBD1
TGTGCCAGCAGTGTTGAGAGGGTCTACGAGCAGTACTTC | CASSVERVYEQYF | TRBJ2-7 | . | TRBV6-1 | .
TGTGCCAGCAGCTTGAGGGGGACACCAGAAACCTTC | CASSLRGTPETF | TRBJ1-2 | . | TRBV5-4 | .
TGTGCCAGCAGCTTGGAATCGACTAGCGGGGATGAGCAGTTCTTC | CASSLESTSGDEQFF | TRBJ2-1 | . | TRBV5-4 | TRBD2
TGTGCCAGCAGTCTGGGGCCCGGTCAGCCCCAGCATTTT | CASSLGPGQPQHF | TRBJ1-5 | few | TRBV2 | .
TGTGCCAGCACTCCGGGGACCAGCGGTGGGGAGCAGTTCTTC | CASTPGTSGGEQFF | TRBJ2-1 | few | TRBV7-9 | .
TGTGCCAGTAGCGGGACAGGGGACGGACCAAGCGAAAAACTGTTTTTT | CASSGTGDGPSEKLFF | TRBJ1-4 | . | TRBV19 | TRBD1
TGTGCCAGCAGCCAAGATTATGATACTAGCACAGATACGCAGTATTTT | CASSQDYDTSTDTQYF | TRBJ2-3 | . | TRBV4-2 | .
TGTGCCAGCAGTTACGGCCGGCCCCGCTCCTACAATGAGCAGTTCTTC | CASSYGRPRSYNEQFF | TRBJ2-1 | . | TRBV6-6 | .
TGTGCCAGCAGCGGATCCAGGGGAAAGGGAGATACGCAGTATTTT | CASSGSRGKGDTQYF | TRBJ2-3 | few | TRBV5-6 | .
TGTGCCAGCAGTTTATCAGCATCTAAGGGGTACGAGCAGTACTTC | CASSLSASKGYEQYF | TRBJ2-7 | . | TRBV27 | .
TGTGCCAGCTCACCAGGTACAGGCCTCTCCTACGAGCAGTACTTC | CASSPGTGLSYEQYF | TRBJ2-7 | . | TRBV18 | .
TGTGCCAGCTCACGCTGGACAGGGGAGGAACTGTTTTTT | CASSRWTGEELFF | TRBJ1-4 | . | TRBV18 | TRBD1
TGCGCCAGCAAGGAGTCCGGCGCACTTAACTATGGCTACACCTTC | CASKESGALNYGYTF | TRBJ1-2 | . | TRBV5-1 | .
TGCAGCGTGCGCTTACAGGGGAACACTGAAGCTTTCTTT | CSVRLQGNTEAFF | TRBJ1-1 | . | TRBV29-1 | .
TGCGCCGTCAACAGGGAAAGGAGCTATGGCTACACCTTC | CAVNRERSYGYTF | TRBJ1-2 | . | TRBV23-1 | .
TGTGCCAGCAGCTCACAGGTTACTTATGGCTACACCTTC | CASSSQVTYGYTF | TRBJ1-2 | few | TRBV7-2 | .
TGTGCCAGCAGTCCATATACCATGGTAGACGAGCAGTACTTC | CASSPYTMVDEQYF | TRBJ2-7 | . | TRBV2 | .
TGTGCCAGCAGCGTAGATCGTGAGCGGCCCCAAGAGACCCAGTACTTC | CASSVDRERPQETQYF | TRBJ2-5 | . | TRBV9 | .
TGTGCCAGCAGCTTGACAGGGGGAATCTCCGCGAACACCGGGGAGCTGTTTTTT | CASSLTGGISANTGELFF | TRBJ2-2 | once | TRBV7-9 | TRBD1
TGTGCCAGCAGTCCTGAGCCGACAGGGTCGATACCCCTCCACTTT | CASSPEPTGSIPLHF | TRBJ1-6 | . | TRBV6-1 | TRBD1
TGTGCCAGCAGCGTAGGGACAGAGGGGACCGGGGAGCTGTTTTTT | CASSVGTEGTGELFF | TRBJ2-2 | . | TRBV9 | .
TGTGCCAGCAGCCGGGTCCGGGAGACCCAGTACTTC | CASSRVRETQYF | TRBJ2-5 | once | TRBV7-9 | .
TGCGCCAGCAGCCTAGGGGGGGGAACCGGGGAGCTGTTTTTT | CASSLGGGTGELFF | TRBJ2-2 | . | TRBV5-1 | .
TGTGCCAGCAGCTTGTACTTTGGGACAATCAACATTCAGTACTTC | CASSLYFGTINIQYF | TRBJ2-4 | . | TRBV5-6 | .
TGCAGCGTTGAAGATTGGCCGGCGAGGACCTTC | CSVEDWPARTF | TRBJ1-2 | few | TRBV29-1 | .
TGTGCCAGCAGTGAGACGGACAGGGGGAAGCAGTTCTTC | CASSETDRGKQFF | TRBJ2-1 | few | TRBV25-1 | TRBD1
TGTGCCAGCAGTGGAGGGGAAGGTTACTATGGCTACACCTTC | CASSGGEGYYGYTF | TRBJ1-2 | . | TRBV25-1 | .
TGTGCCAGCAGCACGACTTACACCGGGGAGCTGTTTTTT | CASSTTYTGELFF | TRBJ2-2 | . | TRBV9 | .
TGTGCCAGCAGCCATTCCGAGGGACCCCGCGAGCAGTACTTC | CASSHSEGPREQYF | TRBJ2-7 | once | TRBV9 | .
TGCGCCAGCAGTCGTGAACGGGATAGGGAGACCCAGTACTTC | CASSRERDRETQYF | TRBJ2-5 | . | TRBV5-1 | .